There are a few counts of the clone carrying this TCR beta chain. As yet, its antigen is unknown. The data were taken from a study of T cells after yellow fever vaccination. TCRdb re-derived calls from the 5' RACE reads in MiXCR, one entry per CDR3 protein. The sample lists some 350,000 distinct CDR3 sequences, over 4% occurring once. Study observations and caveats: A secondary response was less intense yet reached its peak sooner, at day 5 versus 15.

The V gene end was trimmed by 2 bases and the J gene end by 6 bases; junction bases not matched to a gene: 23. The CDR3 loop spans 21 amino acids. CDR1 is SGHTA, CDR2 FQGNSA, per germline. This sample comprised PBMCs, obtained 5 days after the yellow fever booster vaccination. This sequence joins TRBV7-2 and TRBJ2-1; TRBD1 matches at 9 bases. The TCR originated in a man between 18 and 35 years old who received the YFV17D yellow fever vaccine. CDR3 sequence (DNA): TGTGCCAGCAGCTTAAGGGCCCAGGGGCCCCCCGGGACAGGGTTGTTCAATGAGCAGTTCTTC. Protein product: CASSLRAQGPPGTGLFNEQFF.